This TCR beta chain emerged from a study of OX40 agonist ivuxolimab in advanced cancers. Study information: The drug used for patients, ivuxolimab, was an agonistic anti-OX40 (CD134) antibody.

CDR3 length: 14 residues. Trimming pared 6 bases from V and 4 bases from J, leaving 15 bases between. Per germline, CDR1 MNHEY and CDR2 SMNVEV (reference sequence). The table came from immunoSEQ multiplex PCR; TCRdb's copy has only in-frame clones and leaves some out. The sample lists 55,000 to 85,000 clones; 65% to 90% were seen once. Samples of blood were obtained at baseline, on cycle 4 day 1, and on cycle 7 day 1. This clone was picked up one time. This clonotype was sampled from an adult with an advanced solid tumor such as melanoma, head and neck, liver or kidney cancer. The rearrangement joins TRBV27 to TRBJ1-2; TRBD1 might be the D (5 bases). The sequences come from CD4+ or CD8+ T cells sorted from blood, collected in a trial of the OX40 agonist ivuxolimab. CDR3 amino acids: CASSPHGGFYGYTF. The CDR3 bases are TGTGCCAGCAGCCCCCACGGGGGGTTCTATGGCTACACCTTC.